This TCR beta chain emerged from a study of shared clonotypes between healthy human individuals. Whole-study results and caveats: Sampling used blood alone; tissue repertoires probably differ.

In the original analysis: Filtering of immunoSEQ junctional sequences could not match full-length read filtering. Data came from immunoSEQ multiplex PCR; TCRdb stores just in-frame clones and leaves some out. V, J and clone size derive from that table, while D and trimming were established from the DNA sequence. The sample records around 1,900,000 clones, 93% being singletons. V was trimmed by 0 bases and J by 4 bases, leaving 9 bases between them. The germline gives CDR1 GTSNPN, CDR2 SVGIG (reference sequence). The CDR3 extends over 13 amino acids. Naive-designated CD8 cells lacked CD45RO, were positively enriched for CCR7, and omitted terminally differentiated effector memory CD45RA+ cells. Only a few counts were recorded for this clone. Antigen specificity is unknown.

The specimen was naive CD8+ T cells from PBMCs. The source is a man aged 18 to 30 in good health. Some clones in this sample may be carry-over from other donors' samples. The chain has TRBV30 and TRBJ1-1, with TRBD1 as a possible D gene (6 bases). CDR3 protein: CAWSVTGTTEAFF. For the CDR3, the DNA is TGTGCCTGGAGTGTCACAGGGACCACTGAAGCTTTCTTT. The whole variable domain, remainder taken from reference TRBV30 and TRBJ1-1, is SQTIHQWPATLVQPVGSPLSLECTVEGTSNPNLYWYRQAAGRGLQLLFYSVGIGQISSEVPQNLSASRPQDRQFILSSKKLLLSDSGFYLCAWSVTGTTEAFFGQGTRLTVV.